The text below deals with one TCR beta chain. This entry belongs to a study of blood T cell repertoires in COVID-19. Study summary: Researchers got acute and convalescent COVID-19 samples from the United States, Italy and Spain.

With 6 bases removed from V and 4 bases from J, the gap between germline ends came to 12 bases. This CDR3 has 13 residues. Per the germline V gene, CDR1 is SNHLY and CDR2 is FYNNEI. Shortly before study entry, within 2 weeks, exposed participants had met a COVID-19 case. Authors' methods: Estimation of nucleated cell counts was performed using reference gene primer amplification. The method was immunoSEQ multiplex PCR; TCRdb's version includes in-frame clones alone and lacks a portion of them. V and J calls and clone size are those listed in that table; D and trimming were worked out from the DNA. The table shows a few hundred thousand clones, with 80% to 90% occurring only once.

Sequences were obtained from PBMCs or T cells enriched from blood (not recorded which). This receptor was taken from a woman aged 40 to 50 who had been exposed to COVID-19. V usage is TRBV2 and J usage is TRBJ1-1; the D is unclear. The CDR3: CASRPGPSTEAFF. CDR3 DNA sequence: TGTGCCAGCAGGCCGGGTCCCAGCACTGAAGCTTTCTTT.